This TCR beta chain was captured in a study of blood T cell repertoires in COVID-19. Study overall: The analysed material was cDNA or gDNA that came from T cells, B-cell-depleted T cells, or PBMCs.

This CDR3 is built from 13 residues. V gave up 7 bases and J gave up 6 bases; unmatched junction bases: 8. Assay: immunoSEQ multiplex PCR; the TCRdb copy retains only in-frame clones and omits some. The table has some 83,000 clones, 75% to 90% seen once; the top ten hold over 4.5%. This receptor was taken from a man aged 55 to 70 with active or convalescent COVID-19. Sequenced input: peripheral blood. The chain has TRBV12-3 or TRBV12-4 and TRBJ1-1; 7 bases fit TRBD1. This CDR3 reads CASKAGGFAEAFF. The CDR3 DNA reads TGTGCCAGCAAGGCAGGGGGTTTCGCTGAAGCTTTCTTT.